The 29 T cell receptor beta chains presented below share a single source sample, sequenced in a study of PD-L1 blockade in urothelial cancer. Clones were sequenced by immunoSEQ multiplex PCR, and TCRdb holds only the in-frame ones, with some missing. Of over 45,000 clones in the sample, about 86% were seen once. Sequenced material: PBMCs, taken around atezolizumab (anti-PD-L1) treatment. Receptor source: a man aged 50-59 years with urothelial cancer.

The chain has TRBV30 and TRBJ1-6, with D possibly TRBD1 on 5 matching bases. Trimming cost V 2 bases and J 11 bases, with 10 bases left between them. Germline-derived CDR1 and CDR2 are GTSNPN and SVGIG (reference sequence). This CDR3 has 12 amino acids. CDR3 sequence reads: CAWSYRPAPLHF. The DNA for the CDR3 is TGTGCCTGGAGTTACAGGCCCGCACCCCTCCACTTT.

This chain uses TRBV5-1 with TRBJ2-7; 10 bases align to TRBD2. The V and J ends lost 4 bases and 2 bases, in that order; junction bases with no gene match: 6. The CDR3 extends over 15 amino acids. Germline CDR1 is SGHRS and CDR2 is YFSETQ. The CDR3 loop is CASSRAGGPTYEQYF. The CDR3 coding sequence is TGCGCCAGCAGCAGAGCGGGAGGGCCCACCTACGAGCAGTACTTC.

The table lists this clone with a count of one. The gene calls are TRBV28 and TRBJ2-5; TRBD2 might be the D (7 bases). Germline values: CDR1 MDHEN, CDR2 SYDVKM. The CDR3 consists of 16 residues. V was clipped by 3 bases and J by 5 bases, with 19 bases between them. CDR3 DNA sequence: TGTGCCAGCAGTTTGTACTCGAGGGGGGGCTGGGAGACCCAGTACTTC. Amino acid sequence: CASSLYSRGGWETQYF.

The rearrangement uses TRBV10-3 and TRBJ1-6, with D possibly TRBD1 on 5 matching bases. V lost 2 bases and J 3 bases, leaving 8 bases between the germline ends. This CDR3 spans 15 amino acids. Germline CDR1 is ENHRY and CDR2 is SYGVKD. The DNA of the CDR3 is TGTGCCATCAGTGAGGGAGACAGCTATAATTCACCCCTCCACTTT. Translating it yields CAISEGDSYNSPLHF.

V gene TRBV6-1 combines with J gene TRBJ1-2; TRBD1 matches at 10 bases. The trim removed 10 bases at V and 4 bases at J, leaving 6 bases unmatched. Germline V gives CDR1 MNHNS, CDR2 SASEGT. The CDR3 has 13 residues. The CDR3 protein is CANKRTGGYGYTF. The DNA for the CDR3 is TGTGCCAACAAAAGGACAGGGGGCTATGGCTACACCTTC.

The V gene is TRBV28, the J gene TRBJ1-2, with 8 bases fitting TRBD1. Per germline, CDR1 MDHEN and CDR2 SYDVKM. The ends lost 2 bases at V and 4 bases at J; junction bases unmatched: 3. CDR3 size: 14 residues. The CDR3 bases are TGTGCCAGCAGTTTAGGGGGACAGGCCTATGGCTACACCTTC. This codes for CASSLGGQAYGYTF.

The chain recombines TRBV7-8 with TRBJ1-2; TRBD1 matches 10 bases. The germline gives CDR1 SGHVS, CDR2 FQNEAQ. Unmatched junction bases numbered 15, after V lost 1 base and J lost 1 base. The CDR3 is 20 amino acids. The CDR3 sequence is CASSLGTVTGGGRNNYGYTF. The CDR3 DNA reads TGTGCCAGCAGCTTAGGAACAGTGACAGGGGGCGGTAGGAATAACTATGGCTACACCTTC.

The rearrangement joins TRBV1 to TRBJ2-7; the D call of TRBD1 is as the table states it, not checked on the DNA. TRBV1 is designated a pseudogene. The CDR3 is made up of 14 amino acids. This CDR3 is CTHRQGEASYEQYF. The DNA of the CDR3 is TGCACCCACCGTCAGGGGGAGGCTTCCTACGAGCAGTACTTC.

This clone was seen just once. This chain joins TRBV4-2 and TRBJ2-7; 9 nucleotides align to TRBD2. Germline lookup yields CDR1 LGHNA and CDR2 YNFKEQ. With V trimmed by 2 bases and J by 7 bases, 9 bases remained unmatched. CDR3 length: 15 amino acids. The CDR3 bases are TGTGCCAGCAGCCAATCCGCTAGCGGGATGGGGGAGCAGTACTTC. Amino acid sequence: CASSQSASGMGEQYF.

The chain combines TRBV5-1 with TRBJ1-1; a possible D gene is TRBD1 (5 bases). CDR1 is SGHRS and CDR2 is YFSETQ in the germline V gene. V was pared by 2 bases and J by 1 base, with 6 bases between. This CDR3 comprises 13 residues. CDR3 sequence: CASSFTGNTEAFF. The DNA of the CDR3 is TGCGCCAGCAGCTTTACAGGGAACACTGAAGCTTTCTTT.

The chain combines TRBV5-1 with TRBJ2-3; the match to TRBD1 covers 7 bases. The CDR3 is 17 residues long. The J segment lost 2 bases and the V segment lost 0 bases, leaving 9 bases of the junction unmatched. From germline, CDR1 is SGHRS and CDR2 YFSETQ. The DNA of the CDR3 is TGCGCCAGCAGCTTGGGGGTAACCGGGACAGCCACAGATACGCAGTATTTT. It encodes CASSLGVTGTATDTQYF.

The CDR3 DNA reads as TGCGCCAGCAGCAGCCCGGACAGGGGGCCTTCACCCCTCCACTTT. Translating it yields CASSSPDRGPSPLHF. V usage is TRBV5-1 and J usage is TRBJ1-6, with 11 bases aligning to TRBD1. This CDR3 region has 15 residues. V trimming: 4 bases; J trimming: 9 bases; junction bases outside the gene matches: 6. CDR1 and CDR2 from the germline V gene are SGHRS and YFSETQ.

V usage is TRBV27 and J usage is TRBJ2-2; D remains ambiguous. The length of the CDR3 is 14 residues. Germline V gene lookup returns CDR1 MNHEY and CDR2 SMNVEV (reference sequence). CDR3 coding DNA: TGTTCCGCGCCCCAGAACGGGTGCCCCGGGGAGCTGTTTTTT. Amino acid sequence: CSAPQNGCPGELFF.

The chain couples TRBV11-2 to TRBJ2-3; possible D gene TRBD2, 6 bases. Trimming pared 3 bases from V and 5 bases from J, leaving 12 bases between. The CDR3 length is 14 residues. Germline loops: CDR1 SGHAT, CDR2 FQNNGV. CDR3 protein: CASSFRGSRDTQYF. DNA for the CDR3: TGTGCCAGCAGCTTCCGGGGGAGTAGAGATACGCAGTATTTT.

The chain combines TRBV27 with TRBJ1-2; D is uncertain. CDR1 is MNHEY and CDR2 is SMNVEV in the germline V gene (reference sequence). Trimming removed 6 bases at V and 2 bases at J, with 13 bases between. The CDR3 is 14 amino acids. The CDR3 DNA reads TGTGCCAGCAGCTTACTCAGGTCCAACTATGGCTACACCTTC. Protein sequence: CASSLLRSNYGYTF.

This clone was counted a few times. This chain connects TRBV19 to TRBJ1-2; possibly TRBD1 for D (5 bases). The CDR3 covers 14 residues. Germline CDR1 reads LNHDA; CDR2 reads SQIVND (reference sequence). Trimming removed 5 bases at V and 8 bases at J, with 18 bases between. CDR3 sequence (DNA): TGTGCCAGTAGTGCCCCCGCTAGGGGTGGGGGCTACACCTTC. Translated, it gives CASSAPARGGGYTF.

By share, this clone counts as medium-sized. The gene calls are TRBV6-1 and TRBJ1-2; 9 bases align to TRBD1. The trim removed 6 bases at V and 6 bases at J, leaving 5 bases unmatched. This CDR3 has 13 amino acids. Germline V gives CDR1 MNHNS, CDR2 SASEGT. The CDR3 DNA reads TGTGCCAGCAGCATCGGGACAGGGAATGGCTACACCTTC. This sequence encodes CASSIGTGNGYTF.

A few counts support this clone. The genes are TRBV6-4 and TRBJ2-2; the match to TRBD2 covers 7 bases. Trimming cost V 3 bases and J 6 bases; bases outside gene matches: 1. There are 13 residues in the CDR3. CDR1 MRHNA and CDR2 SNTAGT come from the germline V gene. The CDR3, as DNA: TGTGCCAGCAGTGAGCGGGAGCCCGGGGAGCTGTTTTTT. Its protein is CASSEREPGELFF.

The genes are TRBV5-8 and TRBJ2-5; 7 positions match TRBD1. Germline CDR1 is SGHTS and CDR2 is YDEGEE. CDR3 size: 13 residues. V trimming: 3 bases; J trimming: 5 bases; junction bases outside the gene matches: 4. The CDR3 here is CASSSDRLETQYF. CDR3 DNA: TGTGCCAGCAGCTCGGACAGGCTCGAGACCCAGTACTTC.

V gene TRBV5-4 combines with J gene TRBJ2-1, with 10 bases aligning to TRBD2. Germline CDR1 and CDR2: SGHNT and YYREEE (reference sequence). With 4 bases clipped from V and 6 bases from J, the junction kept 10 bases outside the gene matches. This CDR3 is 16 amino acids long. The CDR3 DNA sequence: TGTGCCAGCAGCCCCCTAGGGCCTAGCGGGAGCAATGAGCAGTTCTTC. Amino acid sequence: CASSPLGPSGSNEQFF.

The chain has TRBV18 and TRBJ2-7; D gene uncertain. This CDR3 has 11 amino acids. V lost 5 bases and J lost 7, with 9 bases in between. The germline V gene encodes CDR1 KGHSH and CDR2 LQKENI. In nucleotides, the CDR3 is TGTGCCAGCTCAATTACCCAGGAGCAGTACTTC. Translation: CASSITQEQYF.

This chain links TRBV18 with TRBJ1-1, with D tentatively TRBD1 (5 bases). The CDR3 contains 14 residues. From germline, CDR1 is KGHSH and CDR2 LQKENI. Trimming removed 5 bases from V and 1 base from J, with 11 bases in between. The CDR3 DNA follows: TGTGCCAGCTCAACAATGGGGGGGAACACTGAAGCTTTCTTT. Its protein is CASSTMGGNTEAFF.

This clone was recorded a few times. The J gene is TRBJ2-2, the V gene TRBV4-1; D possibly corresponds to TRBD1 (6 bases). CDR3 length equals 15 residues. Germline values: CDR1 MGHRA, CDR2 YSYEKL. Trimming removed 5 bases at V and 6 bases at J, with 16 bases between. The DNA of the CDR3 is TGCGCCAGCAGCTCCAGGGGAGTAGTTTCCGGGGAGCTGTTTTTT. As protein: CASSSRGVVSGELFF.

The gene calls are TRBV21-1 and TRBJ2-5; the table calls TRBD1, which could not be checked here. TRBV21-1 is deemed a pseudogene. This CDR3 comprises 15 residues. The CDR3 loop is CASSARQGGEETQYF. The DNA for the CDR3 is TGTGCCAGCAGCGCGCGACAGGGCGGGGAAGAGACCCAGTACTTC.

The V gene is TRBV4-2, the J gene TRBJ2-5; TRBD2 might be the D (5 bases). CDR3 length: 16 amino acids. V lost 1 base, J lost 2 bases, and 14 bases lay in between. Germline V gene lookup returns CDR1 LGHNA and CDR2 YNFKEQ. CDR3 sequence (DNA): TGTGCCAGCAGCCAAGGAGGGCCTAGGGAACAAGAGACCCAGTACTTC. It is translated as CASSQGGPREQETQYF.

The CDR3 bases are TGTGCCAGTAGTTCTCTCCCCGGACAGGGGTATGGCTACACCTTC. This gives the protein CASSSLPGQGYGYTF. This chain links TRBV19 with TRBJ1-2; 9 bases are shared with TRBD1. The ends lost 5 bases at V and 5 bases at J; junction bases unmatched: 9. Germline CDR1 reads LNHDA; CDR2 reads SQIVND (reference sequence). The CDR3 has 15 residues.

The rearrangement joins TRBV6-1 to TRBJ1-1; D not resolved. In germline, CDR1 is MNHNS, CDR2 SASEGT. The CDR3 has 14 amino acids. Trimming took 0 bases from V and 7 from J, leaving 12 bases between them. In nucleotides, the CDR3 is TGTGCCAGCAGTGAAGCAGCACCCCGGGTTGAAGCTTTCTTT. It translates to CASSEAAPRVEAFF.

This clone has only a few counts. The chain is built from TRBV19 and TRBJ1-2; D gene uncertain. V shed 5 bases and J shed 2 bases, with 9 bases lying between them. Germline V lookup: CDR1 LNHDA, CDR2 SQIVND (reference sequence). The CDR3 consists of 13 residues. The CDR3 nucleotides read TGTGCCAGTAGTTTTTTACAGAACTATGGCTACACCTTC. Translation: CASSFLQNYGYTF.

The chain has TRBV6-4 and TRBJ1-3; D remains ambiguous. The CDR3 length is 16 residues. Germline CDR1 and CDR2: MRHNA and SNTAGT. V was cut by 4 bases and J by 4 bases, with 17 bases left in between. CDR3 protein: CASSVFESAKGNTIYF. For the CDR3, the DNA is TGTGCCAGCAGTGTTTTTGAGTCTGCCAAGGGAAACACCATATATTTT.